This paragraph covers one T cell receptor beta chain sequence. The sample belongs to a study of blood T cell repertoires in COVID-19. As for the study in general: PBMCs, B-cell-depleted T cells, or T cells provided the cDNA or gDNA that made up the material.

Assay used: immunoSEQ multiplex PCR; TCRdb lists only in-frame clones, some missing. The sample records over 70,000 clones, about 76% being singletons. The CDR3 contains 14 residues. Germline assignment: CDR1 LNHDA and CDR2 SQIVND (reference sequence). V was shortened by 0 bases and J by 8 bases, with 13 bases between the two germline ends. This chain uses TRBV19 with TRBJ1-2; D is unresolved. The sequenced sample was peripheral blood. This receptor was taken from a woman of 80 years or more with acute or convalescent COVID-19. CDR3 protein: CASSIDIQRAGYTF. The CDR3 coding sequence is TGTGCCAGTAGTATAGATATACAGAGGGCCGGCTACACCTTC.